Below are 3 T cell receptor beta chains sequenced from a single sample in a study of shared clonotypes between healthy human individuals. The repertoire was sequenced with immunoSEQ multiplex PCR; TCRdb's copy has only in-frame clones and lacks some. The sample lists millions of clones, more than 85% seen once, with roughly 0.36% in the top ten. The specimen sequenced was naive CD4+ T cells from PBMCs. This sample's subset: CD45RA+ positively selected. These receptors were collected from a man aged 18 to 30 in good health. Some clones in this sample may be carry-over from other donors' samples.

The sample holds one count of this clone. Within the sample, other DNA sequences also encode this same CDR3. The genes are TRBV6-5 and TRBJ1-2; D is unresolved. V was pared by 0 bases and J by 7 bases, with 6 bases between. The CDR3 extends over 12 amino acids. Germline V gene lookup returns CDR1 MNHEY and CDR2 SVGAGI. The DNA for the CDR3 is TGTGCCAGCAGTTACTCGCGTAGTGGCTACACCTTC. Protein sequence: CASSYSRSGYTF.

This chain links TRBV2 with TRBJ2-1; no reliable D call. From germline, CDR1 is SNHLY and CDR2 FYNNEI. Trimming shortened V by 1 base and J by 10 bases, and 8 bases separated the two germline ends. The CDR3 is 12 amino acids. This chain's CDR3 is CASSEGLPEQFF. CDR3 coding DNA: TGTGCCAGCAGTGAAGGTCTGCCCGAGCAGTTCTTC.

The chain is built from TRBV6-5 and TRBJ2-2; D may correspond to TRBD1 or TRBD2 (5 bases each). From germline, CDR1 is MNHEY and CDR2 SVGAGI. The CDR3 runs 16 residues. Trimming pared 4 bases from V and 1 base from J, leaving 13 bases between. This chain's CDR3 is CASSSPRGVNTGELFF. Written as DNA, the CDR3 is TGTGCCAGCAGTTCCCCGAGGGGAGTGAACACCGGGGAGCTGTTTTTT.